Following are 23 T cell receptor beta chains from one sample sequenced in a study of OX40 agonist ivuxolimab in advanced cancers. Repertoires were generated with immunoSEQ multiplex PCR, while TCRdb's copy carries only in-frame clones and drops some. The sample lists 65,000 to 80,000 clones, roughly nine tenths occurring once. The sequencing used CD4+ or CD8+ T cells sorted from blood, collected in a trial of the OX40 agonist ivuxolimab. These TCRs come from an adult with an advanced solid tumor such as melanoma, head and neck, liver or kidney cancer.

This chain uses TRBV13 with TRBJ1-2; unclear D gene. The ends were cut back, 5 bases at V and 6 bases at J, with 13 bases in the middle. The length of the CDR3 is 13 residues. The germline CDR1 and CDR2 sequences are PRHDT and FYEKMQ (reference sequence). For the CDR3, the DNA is TGTGCCAGCAGCCTCCGTGCAGGAGATGGCTACACCTTC. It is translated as CASSLRAGDGYTF. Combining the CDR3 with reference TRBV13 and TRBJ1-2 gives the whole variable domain AAGVIQSPRHLIKEKRETATLKCYPIPRHDTVYWYQQGPGQDPQFLISFYEKMQSDKGSIPDRFSAQQFSDYHSELNMSSLELGDSALYFCASSLRAGDGYTFGSGTRLTVV.

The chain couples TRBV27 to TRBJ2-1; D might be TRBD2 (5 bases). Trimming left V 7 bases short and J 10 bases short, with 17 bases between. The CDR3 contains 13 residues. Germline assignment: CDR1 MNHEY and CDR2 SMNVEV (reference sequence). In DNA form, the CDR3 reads TGTGCCAGCACCCGCGGGTCGGTTTCCGAGCAGTTCTTC. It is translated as CASTRGSVSEQFF.

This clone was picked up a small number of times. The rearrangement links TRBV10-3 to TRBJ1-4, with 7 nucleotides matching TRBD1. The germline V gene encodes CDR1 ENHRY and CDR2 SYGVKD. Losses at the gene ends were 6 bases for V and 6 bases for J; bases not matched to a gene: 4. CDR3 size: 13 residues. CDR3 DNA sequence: TGTGCCATCAGGGGACAGAGGGATGAAAAACTGTTTTTT. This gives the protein CAIRGQRDEKLFF.

CDR3 residues: CASSLAVAEAFF. DNA of the CDR3: TGTGCCAGCAGCTTAGCCGTAGCTGAAGCTTTCTTT. V and J are TRBV7-9 and TRBJ1-1, with D unresolved. CDR1 and CDR2 (germline): SEHNR, FQNEAQ (reference sequence). This CDR3 is 12 amino acids long. V was trimmed by 0 bases and J by 6 bases, leaving 5 bases between them.

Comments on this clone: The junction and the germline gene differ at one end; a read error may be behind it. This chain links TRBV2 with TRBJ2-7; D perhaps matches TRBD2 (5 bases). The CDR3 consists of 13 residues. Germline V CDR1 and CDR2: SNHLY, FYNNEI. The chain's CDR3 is CVSIEDWDREQYF. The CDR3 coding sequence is TGTGTCAGCATAGAGGACTGGGATCGTGAGCAGTACTTC.

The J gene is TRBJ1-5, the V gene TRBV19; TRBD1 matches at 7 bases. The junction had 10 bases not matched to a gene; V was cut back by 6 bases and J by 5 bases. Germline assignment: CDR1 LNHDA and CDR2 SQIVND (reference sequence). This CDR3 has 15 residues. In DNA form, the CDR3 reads TGTGCCAGTAGGCGGACGGACAGGAGGGATCAGCCCCAGCATTTT. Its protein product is CASRRTDRRDQPQHF.

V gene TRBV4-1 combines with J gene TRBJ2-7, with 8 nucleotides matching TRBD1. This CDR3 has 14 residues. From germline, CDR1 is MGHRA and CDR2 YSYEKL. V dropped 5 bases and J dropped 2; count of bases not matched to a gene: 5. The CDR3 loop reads CASSARTGTYEQYF. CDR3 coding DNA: TGCGCCAGCAGCGCCCGGACAGGGACCTACGAGCAGTACTTC.

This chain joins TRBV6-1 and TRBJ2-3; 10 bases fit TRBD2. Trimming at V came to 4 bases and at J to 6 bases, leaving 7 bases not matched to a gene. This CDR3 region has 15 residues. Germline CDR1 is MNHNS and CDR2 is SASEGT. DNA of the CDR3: TGTGCCAGCAGTGCACCTAGCGGGAGCTTGGATACGCAGTATTTT. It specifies CASSAPSGSLDTQYF.

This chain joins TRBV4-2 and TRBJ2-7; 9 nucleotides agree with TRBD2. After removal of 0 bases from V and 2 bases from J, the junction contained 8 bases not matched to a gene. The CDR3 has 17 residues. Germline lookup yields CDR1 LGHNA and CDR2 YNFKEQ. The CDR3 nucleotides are TGTGCCAGCAGCCAAGATCGGGGTAGCGGGGGTCCCTACGAGCAGTACTTC. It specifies CASSQDRGSGGPYEQYF.

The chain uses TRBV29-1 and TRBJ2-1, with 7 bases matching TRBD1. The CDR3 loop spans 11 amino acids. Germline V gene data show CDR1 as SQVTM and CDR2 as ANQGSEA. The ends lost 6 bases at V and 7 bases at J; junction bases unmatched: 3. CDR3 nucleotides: TGCAGCGTCCTACAGGGGAATGAGCAGTTCTTC. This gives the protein CSVLQGNEQFF.

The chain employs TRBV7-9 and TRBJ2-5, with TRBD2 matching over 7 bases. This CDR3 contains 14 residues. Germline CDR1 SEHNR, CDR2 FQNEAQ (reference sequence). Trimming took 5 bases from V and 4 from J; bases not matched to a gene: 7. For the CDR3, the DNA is TGTGCCAGCAGCCTCACGACGGGGGGAGAGACCCAGTACTTC. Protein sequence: CASSLTTGGETQYF. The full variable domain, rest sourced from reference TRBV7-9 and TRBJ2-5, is DTGVSQNPRHKITKRGQNVTFRCDPISEHNRLYWYRQTLGQGPEFLTYFQNEAQLEKSRLLSDRFSAERPKGSFSTLEIQRTEQGDSAMYLCASSLTTGGETQYFGPGTRLLVL.

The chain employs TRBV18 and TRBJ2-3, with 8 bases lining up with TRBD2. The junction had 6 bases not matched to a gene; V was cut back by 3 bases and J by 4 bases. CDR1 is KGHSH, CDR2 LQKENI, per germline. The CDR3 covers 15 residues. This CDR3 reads CASSPKAGVSDTQYF. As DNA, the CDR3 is TGTGCCAGCTCACCCAAAGCGGGAGTTTCAGATACGCAGTATTTT.

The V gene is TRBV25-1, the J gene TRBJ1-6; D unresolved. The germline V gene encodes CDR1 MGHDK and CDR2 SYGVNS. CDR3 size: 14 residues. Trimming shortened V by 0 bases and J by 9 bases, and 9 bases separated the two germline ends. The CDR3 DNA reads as TGTGCCAGCAGTGAATACTGGGCGGGTTCACCCCTCCACTTT. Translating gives CASSEYWAGSPLHF.

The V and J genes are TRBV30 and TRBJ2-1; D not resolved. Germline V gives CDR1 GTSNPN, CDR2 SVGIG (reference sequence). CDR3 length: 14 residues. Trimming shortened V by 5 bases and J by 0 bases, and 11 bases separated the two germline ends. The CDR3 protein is CAWGALSSYNEQFF. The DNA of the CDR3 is TGTGCCTGGGGTGCACTTAGCTCCTACAATGAGCAGTTCTTC.

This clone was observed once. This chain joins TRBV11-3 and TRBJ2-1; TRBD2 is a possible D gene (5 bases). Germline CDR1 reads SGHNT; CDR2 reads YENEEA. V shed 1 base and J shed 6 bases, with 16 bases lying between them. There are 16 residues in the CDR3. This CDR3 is CASSLVDWGNGNEQFF. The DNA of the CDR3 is TGTGCCAGCAGCTTAGTGGACTGGGGAAACGGCAATGAGCAGTTCTTC.

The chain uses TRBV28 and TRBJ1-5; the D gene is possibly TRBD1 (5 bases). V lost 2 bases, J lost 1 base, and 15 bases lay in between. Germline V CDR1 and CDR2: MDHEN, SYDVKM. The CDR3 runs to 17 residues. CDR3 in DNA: TGTGCCAGCAGTTTAGAATTGGGGGTGGAAAGCAATCAGCCCCAGCATTTT. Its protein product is CASSLELGVESNQPQHF.

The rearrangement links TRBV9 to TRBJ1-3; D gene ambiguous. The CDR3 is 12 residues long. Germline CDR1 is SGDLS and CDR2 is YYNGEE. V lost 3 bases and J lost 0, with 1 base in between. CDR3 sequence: CASSDSGNTIYF. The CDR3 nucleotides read TGTGCCAGCAGCGACTCTGGAAACACCATATATTTT.

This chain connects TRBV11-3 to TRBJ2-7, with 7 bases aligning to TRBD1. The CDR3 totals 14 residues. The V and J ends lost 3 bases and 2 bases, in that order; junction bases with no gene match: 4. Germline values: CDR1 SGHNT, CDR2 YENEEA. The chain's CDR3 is CASSFPGTAYEQYF. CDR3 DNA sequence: TGTGCCAGCAGCTTTCCCGGGACAGCCTACGAGCAGTACTTC.

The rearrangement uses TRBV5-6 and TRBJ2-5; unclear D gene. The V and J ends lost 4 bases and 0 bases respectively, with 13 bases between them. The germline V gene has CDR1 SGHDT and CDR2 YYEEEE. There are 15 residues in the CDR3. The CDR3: CASSTRVGYQETQYF. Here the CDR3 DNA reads TGTGCCAGCAGCACGAGAGTCGGTTACCAAGAGACCCAGTACTTC.

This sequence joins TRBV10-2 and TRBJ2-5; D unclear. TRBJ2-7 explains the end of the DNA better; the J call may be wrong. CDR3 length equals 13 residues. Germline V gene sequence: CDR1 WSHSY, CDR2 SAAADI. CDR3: CASTKSGYYEQYF. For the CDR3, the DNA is TGCGCCAGCACAAAATCCGGTTACTACGAGCAGTACTTC.

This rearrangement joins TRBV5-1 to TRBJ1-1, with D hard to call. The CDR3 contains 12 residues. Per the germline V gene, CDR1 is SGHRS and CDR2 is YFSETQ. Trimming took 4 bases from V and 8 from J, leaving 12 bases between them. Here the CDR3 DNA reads TGCGCCAGCAGCGCACCGGGTCCCGAAGCTTTCTTT. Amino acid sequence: CASSAPGPEAFF.

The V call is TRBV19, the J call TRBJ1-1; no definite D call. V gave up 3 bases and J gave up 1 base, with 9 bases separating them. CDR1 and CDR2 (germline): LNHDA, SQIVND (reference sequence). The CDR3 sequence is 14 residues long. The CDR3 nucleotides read TGTGCCAGTAGTATCCGCGGTGAGAACACTGAAGCTTTCTTT. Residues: CASSIRGENTEAFF.

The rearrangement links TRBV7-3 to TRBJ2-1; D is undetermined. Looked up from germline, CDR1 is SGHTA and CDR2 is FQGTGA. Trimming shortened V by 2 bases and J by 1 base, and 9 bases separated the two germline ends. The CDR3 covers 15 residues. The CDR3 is CASSLLYGSYNEQFF. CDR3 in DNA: TGTGCCAGCAGCTTACTATACGGTTCCTACAATGAGCAGTTCTTC.